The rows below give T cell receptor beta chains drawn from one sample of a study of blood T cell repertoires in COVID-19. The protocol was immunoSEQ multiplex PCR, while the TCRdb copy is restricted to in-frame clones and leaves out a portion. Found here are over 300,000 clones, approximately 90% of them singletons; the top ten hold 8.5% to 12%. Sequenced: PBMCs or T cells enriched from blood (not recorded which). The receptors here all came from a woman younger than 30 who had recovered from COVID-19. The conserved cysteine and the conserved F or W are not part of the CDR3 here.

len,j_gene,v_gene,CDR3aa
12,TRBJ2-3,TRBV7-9,ASSGQGSTDTQY
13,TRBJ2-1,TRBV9,ASSVGTGWYNEQF
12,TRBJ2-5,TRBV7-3,ASSLTGSQETQY
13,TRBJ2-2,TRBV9,ASSSGQGDNGELF
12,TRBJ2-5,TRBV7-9,ASSEYRDKETQY
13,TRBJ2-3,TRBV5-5,ASSERDRITDTQY
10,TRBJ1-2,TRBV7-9,ASSSQEVGYT
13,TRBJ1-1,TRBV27,ASSYLGRTNTEAF
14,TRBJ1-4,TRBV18,ASSPQEGGTNEKLF
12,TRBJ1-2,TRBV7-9,ASSLGGSNYGYT
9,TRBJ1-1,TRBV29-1,SVEDSAEAF
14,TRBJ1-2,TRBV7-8,ASSLALLSGNYGYT
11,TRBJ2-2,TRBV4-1,ASSHTPTGELF
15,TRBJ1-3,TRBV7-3,ASSLRAPGSSGNTIY
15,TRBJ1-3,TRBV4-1,ASSLIIVDRDSDTIY
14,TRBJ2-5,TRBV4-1,ASSQILSGSKETQY
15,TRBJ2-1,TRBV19,ASSIHEGSGRSNEQF
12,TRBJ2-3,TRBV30,AWSVQISTDTQY
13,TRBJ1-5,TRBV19,ASGAAENSNQPQH
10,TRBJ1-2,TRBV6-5,ASSYQGNGYT
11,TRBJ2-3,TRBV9,ASSTTNVDTQY
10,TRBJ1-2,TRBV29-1,SVSGEWIGYT
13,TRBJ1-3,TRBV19,ASSQGTGSGNTIY
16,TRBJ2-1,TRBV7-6,ASSLANGLAGSYNEQF
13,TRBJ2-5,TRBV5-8,ASSRRTGGIETQY
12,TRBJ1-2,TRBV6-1,ASSEGGSFYGYT
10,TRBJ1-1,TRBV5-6,ASSLSFREAF
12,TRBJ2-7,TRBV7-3,ASSLTATGAEQY
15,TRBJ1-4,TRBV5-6,ASSARDRGSANEKLF
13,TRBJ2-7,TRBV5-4,ASSIRAGAGYEQY
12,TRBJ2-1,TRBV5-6,ASSHTNTRNEQF
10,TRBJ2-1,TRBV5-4,ASSPQTSEQF
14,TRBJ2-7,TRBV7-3,ASSRDGGQGAYEQY
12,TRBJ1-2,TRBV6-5,ASSYYRTGHGYT
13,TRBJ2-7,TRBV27,ASSLTTGGSYEQY
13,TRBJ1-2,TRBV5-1,ASSRGAGTDYGYT
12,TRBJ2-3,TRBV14,ASRPSGSSDTQY
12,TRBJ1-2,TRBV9,ASSVAGPGDGYT
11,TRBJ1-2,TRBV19,ASTRTGNYGYT
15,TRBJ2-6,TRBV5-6,ASSFRQGWSGANVLT
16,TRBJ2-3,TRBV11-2,ASSLLGLAGPGTDTQY
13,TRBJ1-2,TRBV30,AWSVGQGKNYGYT
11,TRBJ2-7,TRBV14,ASSLAGDYEQY
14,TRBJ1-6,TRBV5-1,ASSPGDRTDNSPLH
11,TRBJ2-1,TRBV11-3,ASSLGTYNEQF
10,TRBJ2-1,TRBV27,ASSITGTSAI
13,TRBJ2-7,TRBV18,ASSPPTRGRYEQY
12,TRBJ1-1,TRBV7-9,ASSSQGTNTEAF
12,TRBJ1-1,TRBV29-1,SVEDEASGTEAF
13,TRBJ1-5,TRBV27,ASSPGQTSNQPQH
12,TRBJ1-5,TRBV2,ASQGVHSNQPQH
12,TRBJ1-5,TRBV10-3,AIRAGQGDQPQH
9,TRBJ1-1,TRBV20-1,SAIHGTEAF
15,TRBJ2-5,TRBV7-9,ASSLAPSGDFQETQY
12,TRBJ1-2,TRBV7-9,ASSINTGNYGYT
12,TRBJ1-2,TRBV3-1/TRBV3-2,ASSPGTEFYGYT
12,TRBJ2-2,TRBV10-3,AISDRVNTGELF
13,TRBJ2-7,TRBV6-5,ASSYGFGGGYEQY
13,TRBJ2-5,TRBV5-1,ASSRGLAGEETQY
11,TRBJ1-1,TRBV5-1,ASRGASATEAF